The next 8 T cell receptor beta chains were all read from a single sample in a study of OX40 agonist ivuxolimab in advanced cancers. Clones were sequenced by immunoSEQ multiplex PCR, and TCRdb holds only the in-frame ones, with some missing. The repertoire holds about 52,000 clones, with 80% to 85% as singletons. Sequenced material: CD4+ or CD8+ T cells sorted from blood, taken in a trial of the OX40 agonist ivuxolimab. These receptors were taken from an adult with an advanced solid tumor such as melanoma, head and neck, liver or kidney cancer.

This clone was seen more than once but under ten times. The rearrangement uses TRBV28 and TRBJ1-2; possibly TRBD1 for D (5 bases). Germline loops: CDR1 MDHEN, CDR2 SYDVKM. V shed 2 bases and J shed 4 bases, with 26 bases lying between them. There are 19 residues in the CDR3. CDR3 protein: CASSLAFGRDEGGSYGYTF. DNA of the CDR3: TGTGCCAGCAGTTTAGCTTTTGGCAGGGATGAGGGTGGGTCCTATGGCTACACCTTC.

The rearrangement links TRBV11-3 to TRBJ2-1; TRBD1 aligns across 8 bases. Germline V gene sequence: CDR1 SGHNT, CDR2 YENEEA. Trimming at V came to 3 bases and at J to 9 bases, leaving 7 bases not matched to a gene. The CDR3 spans 14 residues. This CDR3 reads CASSFARQGFEQFF. The CDR3, as DNA: TGTGCCAGCAGCTTCGCGCGACAGGGGTTTGAGCAGTTCTTC.

The CDR3 DNA reads TGTGCCAGCAGCTTAGACCCCGCCAGAGACGATGAGCAGTTCTTC. The encoded protein is CASSLDPARDDEQFF. The chain couples TRBV7-2 to TRBJ2-1, with D uncertain. V was pared by 1 base and J by 8 bases, with 15 bases between. Per germline, CDR1 SGHTA and CDR2 FQGNSA. The CDR3 covers 15 residues. The whole variable domain, filled in from reference TRBV7-2 and TRBJ2-1, reads GAGVSQSPSNKVTEKGKDVELRCDPISGHTALYWYRQSLGQGLEFLIYFQGNSAPDKSGLPSDRFSAERTGGSVSTLTIQRTQQEDSAVYLCASSLDPARDDEQFFGPGTRLTVL.

This chain uses TRBV4-3 with TRBJ2-7; 8 nucleotides align to TRBD1. The CDR3 extends over 16 amino acids. Germline V lookup: CDR1 LGHNA, CDR2 YSLEER. With V trimmed by 0 bases and J by 4 bases, 8 bases remained unmatched. CDR3 amino acids: CASSQDLTGVRYEQYF. CDR3 in DNA: TGCGCCAGCAGCCAAGATCTGACAGGGGTGCGGTACGAGCAGTACTTC.

The chain links TRBV7-8 to TRBJ2-7; TRBD1 might be the D (6 bases). Trimming left V 5 bases short and J 6 bases short, with 20 bases between. Germline assignment: CDR1 SGHVS and CDR2 FQNEAQ. The CDR3 has 15 amino acids. The CDR3 bases are TGTGCCAGCAGCCAAACTCGACAGGTTCTCGGCGAGCAGTACGTC. This sequence encodes CASSQTRQVLGEQYV.

This rearrangement joins TRBV5-6 to TRBJ1-5; D uncertain. Trimming stripped 3 bases from V and 4 bases from J, with 20 bases between. The CDR3 totals 17 residues. The germline gives CDR1 SGHDT, CDR2 YYEEEE. The CDR3 DNA is TGTGCCAGCAGCTCCGCCCTGTCGGGCTGGAGAAATCAGCCCCAGCATTTT. Protein product: CASSSALSGWRNQPQHF.

The chain has TRBV30 and TRBJ1-6; D ambiguous. V was cut by 0 bases and J by 0 bases, with 12 bases left in between. From germline, CDR1 is GTSNPN and CDR2 SVGIG (reference sequence). The CDR3 length is 17 residues. The CDR3 reads CAWSVQAASSYNSPLHF. The CDR3 DNA reads as TGTGCCTGGAGTGTCCAGGCGGCAAGCTCCTATAATTCACCCCTCCACTTT.

The J gene is TRBJ2-7, the V gene TRBV6-5; possibly TRBD1 or TRBD2 for D (5 bases each). Germline CDR1 reads MNHEY; CDR2 reads SVGAGI. This CDR3 comprises 15 residues. With 2 bases removed from V and 4 bases from J, the gap between germline ends came to 15 bases. This CDR3 reads CASSYGGSLSYEQYF. The CDR3 bases are TGTGCCAGCAGTTACGGGGGTTCCCTGTCTTACGAGCAGTACTTC.